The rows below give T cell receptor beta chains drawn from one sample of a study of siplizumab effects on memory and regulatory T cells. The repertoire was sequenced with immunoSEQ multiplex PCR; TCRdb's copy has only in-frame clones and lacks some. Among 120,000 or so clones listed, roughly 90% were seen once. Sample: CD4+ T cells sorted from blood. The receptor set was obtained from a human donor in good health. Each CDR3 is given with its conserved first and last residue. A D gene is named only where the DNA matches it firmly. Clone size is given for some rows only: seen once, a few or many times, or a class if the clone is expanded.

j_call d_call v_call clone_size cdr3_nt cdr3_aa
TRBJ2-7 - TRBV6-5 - TGTGCCAGCAGTTACAACCTCTACGAGCAGTACTTC CASSYNLYEQYF
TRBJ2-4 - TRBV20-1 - TGCAGTGCTAGGGGTAACATTCAGTACTTC CSARGNIQYF
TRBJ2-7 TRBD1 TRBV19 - TGTGCCAGTAGTATGGGACAGAATCGCGAGCAGTACTTC CASSMGQNREQYF
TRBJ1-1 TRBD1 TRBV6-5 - TGTGCCAGCAGTACGAGCGGACAGGGAAACACTGAAGCTTTCTTT CASSTSGQGNTEAFF
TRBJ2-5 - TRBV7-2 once TGTGCCAGCAGCTCGCGGGAGACCCAGTACTTC CASSSRETQYF
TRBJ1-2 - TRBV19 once TGTGCCAGTACCGTAGGGACTTTTTATGGCTACACCTTC CASTVGTFYGYTF
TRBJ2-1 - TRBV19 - TGTGCCAGCGGTGGGAGGTTCGATTCCTACAATGAGCAGTTCTTC CASGGRFDSYNEQFF
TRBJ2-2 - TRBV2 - TGTGCCAGCAGCTCCCGGGGAAACACCGGGGAGCTGTTTTTT CASSSRGNTGELFF
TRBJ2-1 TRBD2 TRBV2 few TGTGCCAGCAGTTATATATCCGGGACGGGGGGGAATGAGCAGTTCTTC CASSYISGTGGNEQFF
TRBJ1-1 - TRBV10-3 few TGTGCCATCAGTGAGGCACGGCGGGCTTTCTTT CAISEARRAFF
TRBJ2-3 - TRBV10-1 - TGCGCCAGCAGTGATGGACTGGACAGATTCACAGATACGCAGTATTTT CASSDGLDRFTDTQYF
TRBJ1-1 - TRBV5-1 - TGCGCCAGCAGCGGACAAGGGGTGGGTACTGAAGCTTTCTTT CASSGQGVGTEAFF
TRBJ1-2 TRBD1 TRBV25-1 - TGTGCCAGCAGCCCAGGGGGCGACAACTATGGCTACACCTTC CASSPGGDNYGYTF
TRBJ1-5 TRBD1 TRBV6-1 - TGTGCCAGCAGTGACCTGGACAGGGCATATAGCAATCAGCCCCAGCATTTT CASSDLDRAYSNQPQHF
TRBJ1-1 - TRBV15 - TGTGCCACCAGCAGAGGCACAACGAACACTGAAGCTTTCTTT CATSRGTTNTEAFF
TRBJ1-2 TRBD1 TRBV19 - TGTGCCAGTAGCCCTTCTCACACGTCCGGGGACAGGCCCTATGGCTACACCTTC CASSPSHTSGDRPYGYTF
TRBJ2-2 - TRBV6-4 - TGTGCCAGCAGTCCGGACTCGGTGGGGGAGCTGTTTTTT CASSPDSVGELFF
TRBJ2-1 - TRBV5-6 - TGTGCCAGCAGCTTGGTCGGGGCGGGGCAGTTCTTC CASSLVGAGQFF
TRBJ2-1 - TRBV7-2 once TGTGCCAGCAGCTCGGCTGGGGCGGGGGCTCGTAGGAACGAGCAGTTCTTC CASSSAGAGARRNEQFF
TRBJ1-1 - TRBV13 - TGTGCCAGCAGCCGAGGACGCCCGGCAACTGAAGCTTTCTTT CASSRGRPATEAFF
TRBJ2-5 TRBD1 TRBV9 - TGTGCCAGCAGCATGGGGACAGTAGAGACCCAGTACTTC CASSMGTVETQYF
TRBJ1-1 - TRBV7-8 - TGTGCCAGCAGCTTAAACGCCGGGGGGGGAATCGCTTTCTTT CASSLNAGGGIAFF
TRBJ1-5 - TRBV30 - TGTGCCTGGAGTCGGTCGGGGGGTCAGCCCCAGCATTTT CAWSRSGGQPQHF
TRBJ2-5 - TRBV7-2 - TGTGCCAGCAGCCCCCCAGGAACCTCAGAGACCCAGTACTTC CASSPPGTSETQYF
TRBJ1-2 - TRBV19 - TGTGCCAGTAGTATCGAACACCGGTATGGCTACACCTTC CASSIEHRYGYTF
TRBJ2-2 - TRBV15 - TGTGCCACCAGCAGAGAGGGCCTTTCCTCCACCGGGGAGCTGTTTTTT CATSREGLSSTGELFF
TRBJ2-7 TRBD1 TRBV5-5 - TGTGCCAGCAGCTTGGTGGGACAGGCCCCCCAATACGAGCAGTACTTC CASSLVGQAPQYEQYF
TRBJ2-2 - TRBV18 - TGTGCCAGCTCACCACAGGAGGACACCGGGGAGCTGTTTTTT CASSPQEDTGELFF
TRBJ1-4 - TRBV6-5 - TGTGCCAGCAGCATGGAGGGAGTACCTAATGAAAAACTGTTTTTT CASSMEGVPNEKLFF
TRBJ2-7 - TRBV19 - TGTGCCAGTAGTATCGGGAAAAATTACGAGCAGTACTTC CASSIGKNYEQYF
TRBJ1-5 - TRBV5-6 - TGTGCCAGCAGCTTGGGGCAGGGATATCAGCCCCAGCATTTT CASSLGQGYQPQHF
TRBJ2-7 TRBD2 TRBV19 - TGTGCCAGTAGTATAGTGGCGGGAGAAACCTACGAGCAGTACTTC CASSIVAGETYEQYF
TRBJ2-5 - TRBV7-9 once TGTGCCAGCAGCTTAGTAGGGCGGGGAAGGGAGACCCAGTACTTC CASSLVGRGRETQYF